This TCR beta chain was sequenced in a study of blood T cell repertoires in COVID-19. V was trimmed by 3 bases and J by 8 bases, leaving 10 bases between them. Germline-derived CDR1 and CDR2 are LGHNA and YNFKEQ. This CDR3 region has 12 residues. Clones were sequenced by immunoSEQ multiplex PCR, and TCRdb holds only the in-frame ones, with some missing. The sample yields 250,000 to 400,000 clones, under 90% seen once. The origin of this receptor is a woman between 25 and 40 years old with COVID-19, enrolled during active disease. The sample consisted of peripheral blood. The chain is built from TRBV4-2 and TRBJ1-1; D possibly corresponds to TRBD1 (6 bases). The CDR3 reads CASSHPDREAFF. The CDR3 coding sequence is TGTGCCAGCAGCCATCCTGACAGGGAAGCTTTCTTT.